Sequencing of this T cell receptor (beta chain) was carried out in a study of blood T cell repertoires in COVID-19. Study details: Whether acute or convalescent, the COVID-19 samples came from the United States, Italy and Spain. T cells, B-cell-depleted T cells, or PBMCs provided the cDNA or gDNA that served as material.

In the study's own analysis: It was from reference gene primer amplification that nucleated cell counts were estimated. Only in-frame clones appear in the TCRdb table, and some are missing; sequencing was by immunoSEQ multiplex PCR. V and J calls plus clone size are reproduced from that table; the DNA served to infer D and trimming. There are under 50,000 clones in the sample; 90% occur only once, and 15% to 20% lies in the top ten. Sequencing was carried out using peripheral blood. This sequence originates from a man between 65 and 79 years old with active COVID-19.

This chain's CDR3 is CATSDFPRVNEQFF. The CDR3 DNA is TGTGCCACCAGTGATTTTCCTCGGGTCAATGAGCAGTTCTTC. The V and J genes are TRBV24-1 and TRBJ2-1; no firm D call. The CDR3 loop spans 14 amino acids. Germline CDR1 KGHDR, CDR2 SFDVKD. V was shortened by 1 base and J by 6 bases, with 9 bases between the two germline ends.